Listed here are 7 T cell receptor beta chains from one sample, sequenced in a study of cytomegalovirus exposure and HLA in healthy donors. Using immunoSEQ multiplex PCR, the repertoire was profiled, and TCRdb retains in-frame clones only, with some absent. The table shows some 110,000 clones, with around 89% occurring only once. The sequencing sample was made of PBMCs. All receptors derive from a young woman in good health and CMV-seropositive.

The chain is built from TRBV11-2 and TRBJ2-1, with D possibly TRBD1 on 6 matching bases. V lost 5 bases, J lost 6 bases, and 17 bases lay in between. Germline V lookup: CDR1 SGHAT, CDR2 FQNNGV. The CDR3 consists of 15 residues. In DNA, the CDR3 is TGTGCCAGCAGCCATCGACAGGCTCGGGGCAATGAGCAGTTCTTC. Its protein is CASSHRQARGNEQFF.

The genes are TRBV7-2 and TRBJ1-2; no definite D call. The germline V gene has CDR1 SGHTA and CDR2 FQGNSA. V shed 8 bases and J shed 7 bases, with 14 bases lying between them. The CDR3 consists of 12 residues. This CDR3 is CASVYRDTGYTF. CDR3 coding DNA: TGTGCCAGCGTCTATCGGGATACTGGCTACACCTTC.

This rearrangement joins TRBV6-4 to TRBJ2-1, with 8 bases identical to TRBD2. Germline values: CDR1 MRHNA, CDR2 SNTAGT. CDR3 size: 15 residues. The V segment lost 2 bases and the J segment 4 bases; nucleotides outside the gene matches: 4. The CDR3 is CASSDGVAGYNEQFF. The CDR3 region has the DNA TGTGCCAGCAGTGACGGGGTAGCGGGGTACAATGAGCAGTTCTTC.

The chain has TRBV28 and TRBJ2-5, with D unresolved. V was trimmed by 6 bases and J by 3 bases, leaving 5 bases between them. The CDR3 is 11 amino acids. Germline loops: CDR1 MDHEN, CDR2 SYDVKM. The CDR3 reads CASSFEETQYF. CDR3 DNA: TGTGCCAGCAGCTTCGAAGAGACCCAGTACTTC.

The rearrangement uses TRBV5-5 and TRBJ2-1, with a tentative D call TRBD1 (6 bases). The germline V gene has CDR1 SGHKS and CDR2 YYEKEE (reference sequence). The CDR3 spans 12 residues. V was pared by 4 bases and J by 9 bases, with 11 bases between. CDR3 coding DNA: TGTGCCAGCAGCCGACAGGCGGGTGAGCAGTTCTTC. Its protein product is CASSRQAGEQFF.

The rearrangement links TRBV12-5 to TRBJ1-1, with D perhaps TRBD1 (6 bases). This CDR3 contains 15 residues. The V gene's germline CDR1 is LGHNT and CDR2 FRNRAP. V was trimmed by 7 bases and J by 2 bases, leaving 17 bases between them. CDR3 sequence (DNA): TGTGCTAGTGAGCGGCAGGGGCCTAATAACACTGAAGCTTTCTTT. As protein: CASERQGPNNTEAFF.

The V call is TRBV28, the J call TRBJ1-2; no firm D call. The CDR3 sequence is 14 residues long. V was trimmed by 2 bases and J by 3 bases, leaving 10 bases between them. In germline, CDR1 is MDHEN, CDR2 SYDVKM. The CDR3 is CASSLRGRDYGYTF. The CDR3 nucleotides are TGTGCCAGCAGTTTACGGGGTCGCGACTATGGCTACACCTTC.